This T cell receptor (beta chain) was identified in a study of T cell responses to AZD1222 COVID-19 vaccine. Study-wide points: Repertoire sampling was restricted to post-peak T cell response timepoints. Baseline serology detected seropositivity in only 6 or 7 AZD1222 recipients. With two AZD1222 doses given, Spike-specific TCR breadth and depth both rose. Donors skewed white British and female; clonal diversity was possibly underestimated.

The CDR3 runs 21 residues. The V end lost 2 bases, the J end lost 5 bases, and 30 bases lay between the germline ends. As for this clone: The antigen is not known.

Sequenced by immunoSEQ multiplex PCR; TCRdb stores in-frame clones only, minus some. The sample has tens of thousands of clones; roughly 80% are singletons. Specimen: peripheral blood, collected on day 0 of AZD1222 vaccination. The rearrangement uses TRBV23-1 and TRBJ1-4; D is unresolved. TRBV23-1 is annotated as an ORF whose role is uncertain. This TCR was sampled from an adult in good health. The CDR3 DNA is TGCGCCAGCAGTCAAGAGACCCCGGGCCTCCTTCATCACCACCGGAATGAAAAACTGTTTTTT. It yields the protein CASSQETPGLLHHHRNEKLFF.